The rows below give T cell receptor beta chains drawn from one sample of a study of blood T cell repertoires in COVID-19. Using immunoSEQ multiplex PCR, the repertoire was profiled, and TCRdb retains in-frame clones only, with some absent. The repertoire includes around 280,000 clones, approximately 88% of them detected once, and 6% to 7% sits in the top ten. Sequenced sample: PBMCs or T cells enriched from blood (not recorded which). These receptors originate from a woman between 40 and 55 years old who had recovered from COVID-19. Both conserved end residues are part of each CDR3. A D gene is named only where the DNA matches it firmly. A clone size is listed for some rows: how often the clone was seen (once, few, many), or a class if it is expanded.

CDR3 DNA: TGTGCCAGCAGCTCGAGCGGGAGGGCCGATGAGCAGTTCTTC
CDR3 protein: CASSSSGRADEQFF
V gene: TRBV7-3
CDR3 length: 14
J gene: TRBJ2-1
D gene: TRBD2
clone size: .

CDR3 DNA: TGTGCCAGCAGCGACGGGAGGCGGTACGAGCAGTACTTC
CDR3 protein: CASSDGRRYEQYF
V gene: TRBV27
CDR3 length: 13
J gene: TRBJ2-7
D gene: TRBD2
clone size: .

CDR3 DNA: TGTGCCAGCACCAGACTAGCCGGGGGGGAGCAGTTCTTC
CDR3 protein: CASTRLAGGEQFF
V gene: TRBV6-6
CDR3 length: 13
J gene: TRBJ2-1
D gene: TRBD2
clone size: .

CDR3 DNA: TGTGCCATCAGTGAGTCCCACACGAACACTGAAGCTTTCTTT
CDR3 protein: CAISESHTNTEAFF
V gene: TRBV10-3
CDR3 length: 14
J gene: TRBJ1-1
D gene: .
clone size: once

CDR3 DNA: TGTGCCAGCAGCGGCGTCGGAGGCGCGAGCACAGATACGCAGTATTTT
CDR3 protein: CASSGVGGASTDTQYF
V gene: TRBV7-9
CDR3 length: 16
J gene: TRBJ2-3
D gene: .
clone size: .

CDR3 DNA: TGTGCCAGCACTGAGGGGGGGACTAGCAATCTCAAGGAGCAGTTCTTC
CDR3 protein: CASTEGGTSNLKEQFF
V gene: TRBV28
CDR3 length: 16
J gene: TRBJ2-1
D gene: TRBD2
clone size: .

CDR3 DNA: TGTGCCAGCAGTCAGAACGCAGGGGTCTATGGCTACACCTTC
CDR3 protein: CASSQNAGVYGYTF
V gene: TRBV28
CDR3 length: 14
J gene: TRBJ1-2
D gene: .
clone size: once

CDR3 DNA: TGTGCCAGCAGTTACTCCTCACGAGCGGCCGGGGAGCTGTTTTTT
CDR3 protein: CASSYSSRAAGELFF
V gene: TRBV6-2/TRBV6-3
CDR3 length: 15
J gene: TRBJ2-2
D gene: .
clone size: .

CDR3 DNA: TGTGCCAGCAGCCCCACACCGAACACCGGGGAGCTGTTTTTT
CDR3 protein: CASSPTPNTGELFF
V gene: TRBV7-2
CDR3 length: 14
J gene: TRBJ2-2
D gene: .
clone size: .

CDR3 DNA: TGTACCACGGGAGGGGGCAATTCCCGCAGGGAAAAACTGTTTTTT
CDR3 protein: CTTGGGNSRREKLFF
V gene: TRBV6-5
CDR3 length: 15
J gene: TRBJ1-4
D gene: TRBD1
clone size: .

CDR3 DNA: TGTGCCAGCAGCGAGACCGGGACAGGGTACAATGAGCAGTTCTTC
CDR3 protein: CASSETGTGYNEQFF
V gene: TRBV9
CDR3 length: 15
J gene: TRBJ2-1
D gene: TRBD1
clone size: .

CDR3 DNA: TGTGCCAGCAGTTCCCGCTACGAGCAGTACTTC
CDR3 protein: CASSSRYEQYF
V gene: TRBV28
CDR3 length: 11
J gene: TRBJ2-7
D gene: .
clone size: .

CDR3 DNA: TGTGCCAGCAGCTCAGGGGTGCTGGGCTACACCTTC
CDR3 protein: CASSSGVLGYTF
V gene: TRBV9
CDR3 length: 12
J gene: TRBJ1-2
D gene: .
clone size: .

CDR3 DNA: TGTGCCAGCCACCAGGGGGGTGCAACTAATGAAAAACTGTTTTTT
CDR3 protein: CASHQGGATNEKLFF
V gene: TRBV19
CDR3 length: 15
J gene: TRBJ1-4
D gene: TRBD1
clone size: .

CDR3 DNA: TGCGCCAGCACTAGGGACAGCGGTCGAGAGACCCAGTACTTC
CDR3 protein: CASTRDSGRETQYF
V gene: TRBV5-1
CDR3 length: 14
J gene: TRBJ2-5
D gene: TRBD1
clone size: .

CDR3 DNA: TGCGCCAGCAGCGCGGGTTTGGACACCGGGGAGCTGTTTTTT
CDR3 protein: CASSAGLDTGELFF
V gene: TRBV5-1
CDR3 length: 14
J gene: TRBJ2-2
D gene: .
clone size: .

CDR3 DNA: TGTGCCAGCAGCCAACCGGGACAGGGGGATTACGAGCAGTACTTC
CDR3 protein: CASSQPGQGDYEQYF
V gene: TRBV7-8
CDR3 length: 15
J gene: TRBJ2-7
D gene: TRBD1
clone size: .

CDR3 DNA: TGCAGTGCTAGTAGCGAAAGGACAGGGAAGAACACCGGGGAGCTGTTTTTT
CDR3 protein: CSASSERTGKNTGELFF
V gene: TRBV20-1
CDR3 length: 17
J gene: TRBJ2-2
D gene: TRBD1
clone size: .

CDR3 DNA: TGCGCCAGCAGCATAGGCGGGGCTGGATCCCAAGAGACCCAGTACTTC
CDR3 protein: CASSIGGAGSQETQYF
V gene: TRBV5-1
CDR3 length: 16
J gene: TRBJ2-5
D gene: .
clone size: .

CDR3 DNA: TGCAGCGTTGGCGGCGGCCGCGAAAAACTGTTTTTT
CDR3 protein: CSVGGGREKLFF
V gene: TRBV29-1
CDR3 length: 12
J gene: TRBJ1-4
D gene: .
clone size: .

CDR3 DNA: TGTGCCACCAGCATGAACAGGGGTGGATACGAGCAGTACTTC
CDR3 protein: CATSMNRGGYEQYF
V gene: TRBV15
CDR3 length: 14
J gene: TRBJ2-7
D gene: TRBD1
clone size: .

CDR3 DNA: TGTGCTAGCAGCCTCACAGGGGGCAACACCGGGGAGCTGTTTTTT
CDR3 protein: CASSLTGGNTGELFF
V gene: TRBV7-7
CDR3 length: 15
J gene: TRBJ2-2
D gene: TRBD1
clone size: .

CDR3 DNA: TGTGCCAGCACCCGGAGGCGGGGGAATGAGCAGTTCTTC
CDR3 protein: CASTRRRGNEQFF
V gene: TRBV7-2
CDR3 length: 13
J gene: TRBJ2-1
D gene: TRBD2
clone size: once

CDR3 DNA: TGTGCCAGCAGTTTGGGTGACAGCTCCTACGAGCAGTACTTC
CDR3 protein: CASSLGDSSYEQYF
V gene: TRBV27
CDR3 length: 14
J gene: TRBJ2-7
D gene: .
clone size: .

CDR3 DNA: TGTGCCAGCAGCCCCCGGGAGCCGGTATATGGCAATCAGCCCCAGCATTTT
CDR3 protein: CASSPREPVYGNQPQHF
V gene: TRBV28
CDR3 length: 17
J gene: TRBJ1-5
D gene: .
clone size: .

CDR3 DNA: TGTGCCAGCAGAAGCCGGGGGATAAATGAAAAACTGTTTTTT
CDR3 protein: CASRSRGINEKLFF
V gene: TRBV28
CDR3 length: 14
J gene: TRBJ1-4
D gene: .
clone size: once

CDR3 DNA: TGTGCCAGCAGCGTAGCGGGACAGGGCGCAGATACGCAGTATTTT
CDR3 protein: CASSVAGQGADTQYF
V gene: TRBV9
CDR3 length: 15
J gene: TRBJ2-3
D gene: TRBD1
clone size: .

CDR3 DNA: TGTGCCAGCAGCTTTGGGGACAGGGGCTATGGCTACACCTTC
CDR3 protein: CASSFGDRGYGYTF
V gene: TRBV5-5
CDR3 length: 14
J gene: TRBJ1-2
D gene: TRBD1
clone size: .

CDR3 DNA: TGTGCCAGCAGCTTCGGGGGGAACTATGGCTACACCTTC
CDR3 protein: CASSFGGNYGYTF
V gene: TRBV11-2
CDR3 length: 13
J gene: TRBJ1-2
D gene: .
clone size: .

CDR3 DNA: TGTGCCAGCACCCCGTACAGGGCGGACACTGAAGCTTTCTTT
CDR3 protein: CASTPYRADTEAFF
V gene: TRBV6-5
CDR3 length: 14
J gene: TRBJ1-1
D gene: .
clone size: .

CDR3 DNA: TGTGCCAGCAGCTTCTCAGGGATCTATGGCTACACCTTC
CDR3 protein: CASSFSGIYGYTF
V gene: TRBV7-3
CDR3 length: 13
J gene: TRBJ1-2
D gene: .
clone size: .

CDR3 DNA: TGTGCCAGCAGGACTGAAGGCTACACCTTC
CDR3 protein: CASRTEGYTF
V gene: TRBV6-6
CDR3 length: 10
J gene: TRBJ1-2
D gene: .
clone size: .

CDR3 DNA: TGTGCCAGCAGCTTGGAGTCCGGACTCTATAATTCACCCCTCCACTTT
CDR3 protein: CASSLESGLYNSPLHF
V gene: TRBV5-4
CDR3 length: 16
J gene: TRBJ1-6
D gene: .
clone size: .

CDR3 DNA: TGCGCCAGCAGCTTGGTGGGACAGGGGGCCTACGAGCAGTACTTC
CDR3 protein: CASSLVGQGAYEQYF
V gene: TRBV5-1
CDR3 length: 15
J gene: TRBJ2-7
D gene: TRBD1
clone size: .

CDR3 DNA: TGTGCCAGTAGAGACAGAAGTTCCGGGGAGCTGTTTTTT
CDR3 protein: CASRDRSSGELFF
V gene: TRBV19
CDR3 length: 13
J gene: TRBJ2-2
D gene: .
clone size: .

CDR3 DNA: TGTGCCAGCACCCTGTGGCGGGGAAGCTCCTACAATGAGCAGTTCTTC
CDR3 protein: CASTLWRGSSYNEQFF
V gene: TRBV7-9
CDR3 length: 16
J gene: TRBJ2-1
D gene: .
clone size: few

CDR3 DNA: TGTGCCACCACGGGGAGTGGCAGGTGGAGTCCGGGGCAGTACTTC
CDR3 protein: CATTGSGRWSPGQYF
V gene: TRBV21-1
CDR3 length: 15
J gene: TRBJ2-7
D gene: .
clone size: .

CDR3 DNA: TGTGCCAGCAGCGTACTCCTTGGGGTAGGAGGAGGAAACACCATATATTTT
CDR3 protein: CASSVLLGVGGGNTIYF
V gene: TRBV28
CDR3 length: 17
J gene: TRBJ1-3
D gene: .
clone size: .

CDR3 DNA: TGTGCCAGCAGTGAAAGGACAGGTAAGGTTGATAATTCACCCCTCCACTTT
CDR3 protein: CASSERTGKVDNSPLHF
V gene: TRBV6-4
CDR3 length: 17
J gene: TRBJ1-6
D gene: TRBD1
clone size: .

CDR3 DNA: TGCGCCAGCAGCCAAGTTAGCGGTGGTGAGCAGTTCTTC
CDR3 protein: CASSQVSGGEQFF
V gene: TRBV4-3
CDR3 length: 13
J gene: TRBJ2-1
D gene: .
clone size: .

CDR3 DNA: TGTGCCTGGAGTGTACATGGGCAGGATGAGCAGTTCTTC
CDR3 protein: CAWSVHGQDEQFF
V gene: TRBV30
CDR3 length: 13
J gene: TRBJ2-1
D gene: .
clone size: .

CDR3 DNA: TGCGCCAGCAGCCAAGGGGTTAACGGCGGGTATGGCTACACCTTC
CDR3 protein: CASSQGVNGGYGYTF
V gene: TRBV4-3
CDR3 length: 15
J gene: TRBJ1-2
D gene: .
clone size: .

CDR3 DNA: TGCGCCAGCAGCTTGTCCGGACTAGCCACGAACACCGGGGAGCTGTTTTTT
CDR3 protein: CASSLSGLATNTGELFF
V gene: TRBV5-1
CDR3 length: 17
J gene: TRBJ2-2
D gene: TRBD2
clone size: .

CDR3 DNA: TGTGCCAGCAGTTTAGGGGCTAGCGGGAGCAATGAGCAGTTCTTC
CDR3 protein: CASSLGASGSNEQFF
V gene: TRBV28
CDR3 length: 15
J gene: TRBJ2-1
D gene: TRBD2
clone size: .

CDR3 DNA: TGTGCCAGCAGGGATACCGGGACTAGCTCCTACGAGCAGTACTTC
CDR3 protein: CASRDTGTSSYEQYF
V gene: TRBV28
CDR3 length: 15
J gene: TRBJ2-7
D gene: TRBD2
clone size: .

CDR3 DNA: TGTGCCAGCAGTTTTAGCGCATTACAGGGCCCAAGGCCCGGCTATCAGCCCCAGCATTTT
CDR3 protein: CASSFSALQGPRPGYQPQHF
V gene: TRBV28
CDR3 length: 20
J gene: TRBJ1-5
D gene: .
clone size: .

CDR3 DNA: TGTGCCACCAGTGCGGCTAGCGGGAGAGATACGCAGTATTTT
CDR3 protein: CATSAASGRDTQYF
V gene: TRBV24-1
CDR3 length: 14
J gene: TRBJ2-3
D gene: TRBD2
clone size: .

CDR3 DNA: TGTGCCAGCAGCCCTGGGGGGGCCCAAGGCTACACTGAAGCTTTCTTT
CDR3 protein: CASSPGGAQGYTEAFF
V gene: TRBV3-1/TRBV3-2
CDR3 length: 16
J gene: TRBJ1-1
D gene: .
clone size: .